One sample yielded the 16 T cell receptor beta chains listed below, sequenced in a study of sequential checkpoint blockade in melanoma. Here immunoSEQ multiplex PCR was the method, and the copy in TCRdb shows in-frame clones only, minus some. The sample contains about 37,000 clones, roughly a third of which appear only once. Described treatment: randomized to nivolumab then ipilimumab (arm A) or the reverse (arm B). The sequences come from tumor tissue (inferred from file names), collected from a patient given nivolumab and ipilimumab in sequence. All receptors come from a human donor with melanoma.

V gene TRBV11-3 combines with J gene TRBJ1-1; TRBD1 is a possible D gene (5 bases). V lost 2 bases and J 3 bases, leaving 13 bases between the germline ends. The CDR3 is 15 amino acids. Germline loops: CDR1 SGHNT, CDR2 YENEEA. This CDR3 reads CASSLSWPRDTEAFF. Here the CDR3 DNA reads TGTGCCAGCAGCTTATCATGGCCCAGGGACACTGAAGCTTTCTTT.

At least ten counts were recorded for this clone. This chain joins TRBV9 and TRBJ2-5; weak D call: TRBD1 (5 bases). The germline V gene has CDR1 SGDLS and CDR2 YYNGEE. The V end was cut by 4 bases, the J end by 3 bases, with 13 bases between. The CDR3 consists of 14 residues. The CDR3 DNA reads TGTGCCAGCAGCTTAACTCAGGGCAAAGAGACCCAGTACTTC. Translated: CASSLTQGKETQYF.

The rearrangement uses TRBV19 and TRBJ1-2; D not resolved. Germline loops: CDR1 LNHDA, CDR2 SQIVND (reference sequence). The V end was cut by 2 bases, the J end by 6 bases, with 10 bases between. The CDR3 covers 13 residues. CDR3 sequence (DNA): TGTGCCAGTAGTATATCGGTGGGGAATGGCTACACCTTC. This translates into CASSISVGNGYTF.

V is TRBV18 and J is TRBJ2-5; no firm D call. Germline V gene sequence: CDR1 KGHSH, CDR2 LQKENI. V gave up 0 bases and J gave up 1 base, with 12 bases separating them. This CDR3 is built from 16 residues. CDR3 coding DNA: TGTGCCAGCTCACCACCGGTCAGATTAACCCAAGAGACCCAGTACTTC. Amino acid sequence: CASSPPVRLTQETQYF.

The rearrangement uses TRBV9 and TRBJ1-2; no firm D call. Per germline, CDR1 SGDLS and CDR2 YYNGEE. The CDR3 length is 13 residues. V dropped 4 bases and J dropped 2 bases, with 9 bases sitting between them. For the CDR3, the DNA is TGTGCCAGCAGCCCGCGAGGGAACTATGGCTACACCTTC. It yields the protein CASSPRGNYGYTF. The full variable domain, its missing parts supplied by reference TRBV9 and TRBJ1-2, is DSGVTQTPKHLITATGQRVTLRCSPRSGDLSVYWYQQSLDQGLQFLIQYYNGEERAKGNILERFSAQQFPDLHSELNLSSLELGDSALYFCASSPRGNYGYTFGSGTRLTVV.

This chain uses TRBV19 with TRBJ1-5; TRBD1 aligns across 10 bases. Per the germline V gene, CDR1 is LNHDA and CDR2 is SQIVND (reference sequence). The CDR3 length is 15 residues. The trim removed 6 bases at V and 6 bases at J, leaving 8 bases unmatched. The CDR3 bases are TGTGCCAGTAGCTTTGACAGGGGGCCGGGTCAGCCCCAGCATTTT. Protein: CASSFDRGPGQPQHF. The full variable domain, rest sourced from reference TRBV19 and TRBJ1-5, is DGGITQSPKYLFRKEGQNVTLSCEQNLNHDAMYWYRQDPGQGLRLIYYSQIVNDFQKGDIAEGYSVSREKKESFPLTVTSAQKNPTAFYLCASSFDRGPGQPQHFGDGTRLSIL.

The rearrangement links TRBV6-8 to TRBJ2-5, with D perhaps TRBD2 (6 bases). Per the germline V gene, CDR1 is MNHGY and CDR2 is SAAAGT. The CDR3 has 15 residues. V was cut by 5 bases and J by 5 bases, with 18 bases left in between. In nucleotides, the CDR3 is TGTGCCAGCAGTCCCCTGGGGTCTAGCGCGGAGACCCAGTACTTC. Amino acids: CASSPLGSSAETQYF.

CDR3 loop: CAITSGTSGGTGELFF. The CDR3 nucleotides are TGTGCCATCACTTCCGGGACTAGCGGGGGCACCGGGGAGCTGTTTTTT. The chain is built from TRBV6-8 and TRBJ2-2; the match to TRBD2 covers 14 bases. The J segment lost 4 bases and the V segment lost 10 bases, leaving 8 bases of the junction unmatched. The CDR3 is 16 residues long. Germline assignment: CDR1 MNHGY and CDR2 SAAAGT.

There are a few counts of this clone. The rearrangement uses TRBV6-8 and TRBJ2-1, with TRBD2 matching 10 bases. V dropped 6 bases and J dropped 7; count of bases not matched to a gene: 6. The CDR3 runs to 14 residues. Per the germline V gene, CDR1 is MNHGY and CDR2 is SAAAGT. CDR3 bases: TGTGCCAGCAGGCGAAGCGGGGGGGGGAATGAGCAGTTCTTC. Translation: CASRRSGGGNEQFF.

This clone was picked up a small number of times. The V call is TRBV6-8, the J call TRBJ1-2; D is undetermined. The CDR3 runs to 13 residues. Looked up from germline, CDR1 is MNHGY and CDR2 is SAAAGT. V was trimmed by 0 bases and J by 6 bases, leaving 8 bases between them. The CDR3 region is CASSYSAENGYTF. DNA for the CDR3: TGTGCCAGCAGTTACTCGGCTGAAAATGGCTACACCTTC.

The V call is TRBV19, the J call TRBJ2-2; either TRBD1 or TRBD2 may supply D (6 bases each). The CDR3 covers 15 residues. Trimming took 8 bases from V and 2 from J, leaving 15 bases between them. Germline CDR1 LNHDA, CDR2 SQIVND (reference sequence). DNA of the CDR3: TGTGCCAGTTCTAGCGAGGGGGGAAACACCGGGGAGCTGTTTTTT. Protein product: CASSSEGGNTGELFF.

This rearrangement joins TRBV19 to TRBJ2-7, with TRBD2 matching 14 bases. The CDR3 runs 15 residues. CDR1 and CDR2 (germline): LNHDA, SQIVND (reference sequence). V trimming: 2 bases; J trimming: 6 bases; junction bases outside the gene matches: 3. CDR3 loop: CASSIPGLAGAEQYF. The CDR3 DNA follows: TGTGCCAGTAGTATACCGGGACTAGCGGGAGCCGAGCAGTACTTC.

The V call is TRBV11-3, the J call TRBJ1-3; D not resolved. The germline CDR1 and CDR2 sequences are SGHNT and YENEEA. The CDR3 consists of 14 residues. Between the trimmed V and J ends, which lost 3 bases and 2 bases, there was a span of 8 bases. CDR3 coding DNA: TGTGCCAGCAGCTTCGGAGGCGCTGGAAACACCATATATTTT. This translates into CASSFGGAGNTIYF.

The rearrangement joins TRBV6-8 to TRBJ2-7; a weak D match, TRBD1 (7 bases). Trimming removed 7 bases from V and 3 bases from J, with 16 bases in between. The CDR3 loop spans 14 amino acids. Germline lookup yields CDR1 MNHGY and CDR2 SAAAGT. The CDR3 reads CASKIMRDSYEQYF. The CDR3, as DNA: TGTGCCAGCAAGATAATGCGGGACAGCTACGAGCAGTACTTC.

This clone occurred a few times. The CDR3 coding sequence is TGTGCCTGGAGATCTACAGGCCATCAAGAGACCCAGTACTTC. It encodes CAWRSTGHQETQYF. The chain has TRBV30 and TRBJ2-5, with a possible D match to TRBD1 (5 bases). CDR3 length: 14 amino acids. The V gene's germline CDR1 is GTSNPN and CDR2 SVGIG (reference sequence). V lost 3 bases and J lost 2, with 13 bases in between.

This clone appeared a few times. This chain joins TRBV9 and TRBJ2-2, with D uncertain. Trimming took 0 bases from V and 8 from J, leaving 8 bases between them. Germline CDR1 is SGDLS and CDR2 is YYNGEE. The CDR3 consists of 13 residues. CDR3 sequence: CASSVVSTGELFF. CDR3 coding DNA: TGTGCCAGCAGCGTAGTCAGCACGGGGGAGCTGTTTTTT.